A single sample is the source of the 14 T cell receptor beta chains below, sequenced in a study of blood T cell repertoires in COVID-19. Clones were sequenced by immunoSEQ multiplex PCR, and TCRdb holds only the in-frame ones, with some missing. The sample shows hundreds of thousands of clones, roughly 82% of them seen only once. Sequencing input: peripheral blood. The source of these receptors is a woman aged 80 or over with active or convalescent COVID-19.

The CDR3 nucleotides read TGTGCCACAGGGTCTTTACACAGTGGTCCAGATACGCAGTATTTT. It specifies CATGSLHSGPDTQYF. The V call is TRBV19, the J call TRBJ2-3; D may be TRBD1 (5 bases). Germline V CDR1 and CDR2: LNHDA, SQIVND (reference sequence). V was shortened by 10 bases and J by 4 bases, with 21 bases between the two germline ends. CDR3 length: 15 residues. Complete variable domain (other parts from reference TRBV19 and TRBJ2-3): DGGITQSPKYLFRKEGQNVTLSCEQNLNHDAMYWYRQDPGQGLRLIYYSQIVNDFQKGDIAEGYSVSREKKESFPLTVTSAQKNPTAFYLCATGSLHSGPDTQYFGPGTRLTVL.

The V and J genes are TRBV7-2 and TRBJ2-1; 10 positions agree with TRBD1. Germline trimming cut 3 bases from V and 8 bases from J; bases unmatched to any gene: 4. CDR1 and CDR2 from the germline V gene are SGHTA and FQGNSA. The CDR3 has 14 amino acids. CDR3 DNA: TGTGCCAGCAGCTTGACAGGGGGCCCCCATGAGCAGTTCTTC. Translation: CASSLTGGPHEQFF.

The table lists this clone with a few counts. V and J are TRBV28 and TRBJ2-1; D perhaps matches TRBD2 (6 bases). Trimming shortened V by 4 bases and J by 5 bases, and 12 bases separated the two germline ends. The CDR3 length is 14 residues. CDR1 and CDR2 (germline): MDHEN, SYDVKM. CDR3 loop: CASSSRVADNEQFF. CDR3 in DNA: TGTGCCAGCAGTTCAAGGGTAGCGGACAATGAGCAGTTCTTC.

The chain links TRBV2 to TRBJ1-2, with D uncertain. The germline V gene has CDR1 SNHLY and CDR2 FYNNEI. This CDR3 has 13 residues. The V gene lost 0 bases and the J gene lost 7 bases, with 9 bases spanning the gap. CDR3 region: CASSEAPTAGYTF. The CDR3 nucleotides are TGTGCCAGCAGTGAAGCGCCCACAGCTGGCTACACCTTC.

The CDR3: CAWRMGRYEQYF. DNA for the CDR3: TGTGCCTGGAGAATGGGCAGGTACGAGCAGTACTTC. This rearrangement joins TRBV30 to TRBJ2-7; D gene uncertain. The V and J ends lost 3 bases and 4 bases respectively, with 10 bases between them. The CDR3 is 12 residues long. Germline loops: CDR1 GTSNPN, CDR2 SVGIG (reference sequence).

The CDR3 DNA reads TGTGCCAGCAGCCCCCGGACGGGGAATGAAAAACTGTTTTTT. Protein product: CASSPRTGNEKLFF. The chain carries TRBV14 and TRBJ1-4, with D uncertain. The CDR3 extends over 14 amino acids. Germline assignment: CDR1 SGHDN and CDR2 FVKESK. Between the trimmed V and J ends, which lost 4 bases and 5 bases, there was a span of 11 bases.

The V call is TRBV10-1, the J call TRBJ2-2, with TRBD2 matching over 7 bases. Germline CDR1 reads WNHNN; CDR2 reads SYGVQD (reference sequence). V gave up 3 bases and J gave up 2 bases; unmatched junction bases: 3. The CDR3 runs to 15 residues. The DNA for the CDR3 is TGCGCCAGCAGTGATCCGGGGGGAAACACCGGGGAGCTGTTTTTT. Translated, it gives CASSDPGGNTGELFF.

For the CDR3, the DNA is TGTGCCAGCAGCTTGGCTCTTTACACCGACTATGGCTACACCTTC. It yields the protein CASSLALYTDYGYTF. The rearrangement uses TRBV5-6 and TRBJ1-2; D gene uncertain. Trimming took 0 bases from V and 3 from J, leaving 12 bases between them. CDR1 SGHDT and CDR2 YYEEEE come from the germline V gene. CDR3 size: 15 residues. The full variable domain, with the rest looked up from reference TRBV5-6 and TRBJ1-2, is DAGVTQSPTHLIKTRGQQVTLRCSPKSGHDTVSWYQQALGQGPQFIFQYYEEEERQRGNFPDRFSGHQFPNYSSELNVNALLLGDSALYLCASSLALYTDYGYTFGSGTRLTVV.

This sequence joins TRBV2 and TRBJ2-5; weak D call: TRBD2 (5 bases). The CDR3 length is 14 residues. The germline V gene has CDR1 SNHLY and CDR2 FYNNEI. V was clipped by 0 bases and J by 1 base, with 6 bases between them. This chain's CDR3 is CASSEARVQETQYF. In DNA form, the CDR3 reads TGTGCCAGCAGTGAAGCGCGGGTCCAAGAGACCCAGTACTTC.

The chain carries TRBV12-3 or TRBV12-4 and TRBJ1-3, with D possibly being TRBD1 (5 bases). This CDR3 has 13 residues. The ends were cut back, 6 bases at V and 4 bases at J, with 10 bases in the middle. CDR3 sequence reads: CASRQTGGNTIYF. CDR3 bases: TGTGCCAGCAGGCAAACAGGAGGAAACACCATATATTTT.

In nucleotides, the CDR3 is TGTGCCAGCACCGATCAGGGACTAACCTACGAGCAGTACTTC. Translation gives CASTDQGLTYEQYF. V is TRBV28 and J is TRBJ2-7, with TRBD2 matching over 7 bases. CDR1 is MDHEN and CDR2 is SYDVKM in the germline V gene. This CDR3 has 14 amino acids. V lost 7 bases, J lost 2 bases, and 8 bases stayed unmatched.

The chain links TRBV28 to TRBJ1-6; TRBD1 matches at 8 bases. Trimming at V came to 9 bases and at J to 7 bases, leaving 5 bases not matched to a gene. CDR3 length: 13 amino acids. Per germline, CDR1 MDHEN and CDR2 SYDVKM. The CDR3 loop is CASFTGGNSPLHF. CDR3 coding DNA: TGTGCCAGTTTCACAGGGGGAAATTCACCCCTCCACTTT.

The genes are TRBV7-9 and TRBJ1-3; TRBD1 matches at 8 bases. There are 13 residues in the CDR3. V trimming: 3 bases; J trimming: 8 bases; junction bases outside the gene matches: 3. CDR1 SEHNR and CDR2 FQNEAQ come from the germline V gene (reference sequence). The CDR3 sequence is CASSFTGGDTIYF. The CDR3 nucleotides read TGTGCCAGCAGCTTCACAGGGGGGGACACCATATATTTT.

This clone was found once. CDR3 protein: CAISDSIATTSTDTQYF. CDR3 coding DNA: TGTGCCATCAGTGATAGTATAGCAACGACTAGCACAGATACGCAGTATTTT. V and J are TRBV10-3 and TRBJ2-3, with D unresolved. V lost 3 bases and J 0 bases, leaving 16 bases between the germline ends. Looked up from germline, CDR1 is ENHRY and CDR2 is SYGVKD. This CDR3 spans 17 amino acids.